The 18 T cell receptor beta chains reported below all come from one sample, sequenced in a study of control samples from healthy donors and cancer patients. Sequencing used immunoSEQ multiplex PCR; TCRdb keeps in-frame clones, though not all of them. This sample has roughly 200,000 clones; just under 95% occur once, and the top ten carry approximately 1.4%. Sequences were obtained from blood. The receptors here all came from a man aged 50-60 years in good health.

As concerns this clone: One end of the junction is discordant with germline, which a read error may explain. The chain carries TRBV11-2 and TRBJ2-1; D might be TRBD1 (6 bases). The germline CDR1 and CDR2 sequences are SGHAT and FQNNGV. The CDR3 contains 13 residues. The CDR3 protein is CASSLEGARARIF. The DNA of the CDR3 is TGTGCCAGCAGCTTAGAGGGGGCGCGGGCTAGAATCTTC.

V usage is TRBV29-1 and J usage is TRBJ2-7; D is perhaps TRBD1 (6 bases). Germline V gene data show CDR1 as SQVTM and CDR2 as ANQGSEA. Between the trimmed V and J ends, which lost 6 bases and 2 bases, there was a span of 11 bases. The CDR3 runs to 12 residues. The CDR3 sequence is CSVIQGTYEQYF. DNA for the CDR3: TGCAGCGTCATACAGGGTACCTACGAGCAGTACTTC.

The J gene is TRBJ2-5, the V gene TRBV9, with unresolved D. There are 13 residues in the CDR3. Germline V lookup: CDR1 SGDLS, CDR2 YYNGEE. Trimming cost V 0 bases and J 3 bases, with 6 bases left between them. Here the CDR3 reads CASSVAREETQYF. The CDR3 DNA reads as TGTGCCAGCAGCGTAGCCAGAGAAGAGACCCAGTACTTC.

The sample holds one count of this clone. V usage is TRBV5-6 and J usage is TRBJ1-3; D is perhaps TRBD1 (6 bases). Trimming stripped 0 bases from V and 0 bases from J, with 16 bases between. Germline CDR1 reads SGHDT; CDR2 reads YYEEEE. This CDR3 is built from 18 residues. Written as DNA, the CDR3 is TGTGCCAGCAGCTTGGTAGGGGGGACCGCCACCTCTGGAAACACCATATATTTT. Its protein product is CASSLVGGTATSGNTIYF.

The V gene is TRBV5-4, the J gene TRBJ1-1; D remains unclear. The germline V gene has CDR1 SGHNT and CDR2 YYREEE (reference sequence). The CDR3 runs 14 residues. The germline V and J ends were trimmed by 2 bases and 1 base, with 9 bases remaining between them. The CDR3 DNA is TGTGCCAGCAGCTTCGGTCTCCAGAACACTGAAGCTTTCTTT. Translating gives CASSFGLQNTEAFF. The complete variable domain, with remaining parts taken from reference TRBV5-4 and TRBJ1-1, reads ETGVTQSPTHLIKTRGQQVTLRCSSQSGHNTVSWYQQALGQGPQFIFQYYREEENGRGNFPPRFSGLQFPNYSSELNVNALELDDSALYLCASSFGLQNTEAFFGQGTRLTVV.

The chain has TRBV4-3 and TRBJ2-3; weak D call: TRBD2 (5 bases). Per the germline V gene, CDR1 is LGHNA and CDR2 is YSLEER. CDR3 size: 19 residues. Trimming removed 1 base at V and 0 bases at J, with 20 bases between. This chain's CDR3 is CASSQGVLTGSSSTDTQYF. CDR3 DNA: TGCGCCAGCAGCCAAGGAGTGTTGACGGGGAGTTCTAGCACAGATACGCAGTATTTT.

The chain recombines TRBV30 with TRBJ2-1; 12 bases match TRBD2. Germline CDR1 is GTSNPN and CDR2 is SVGIG (reference sequence). The ends lost 8 bases at V and 4 bases at J; junction bases unmatched: 15. CDR3 size: 17 residues. CDR3 protein: CARETGLAGPGYNEQFF. The CDR3 region has the DNA TGTGCCCGGGAGACCGGACTAGCGGGGCCCGGATACAATGAGCAGTTCTTC. The variable domain in full, with the rest retrieved from reference TRBV30 and TRBJ2-1, is SQTIHQWPATLVQPVGSPLSLECTVEGTSNPNLYWYRQAAGRGLQLLFYSVGIGQISSEVPQNLSASRPQDRQFILSSKKLLLSDSGFYLCARETGLAGPGYNEQFFGPGTRLTVL.

The chain employs TRBV2 and TRBJ2-7; D might be TRBD1 (5 bases). CDR3 length equals 10 residues. Germline V gives CDR1 SNHLY, CDR2 FYNNEI. The ends were cut back, 8 bases at V and 7 bases at J, with 9 bases in the middle. The DNA of the CDR3 is TGTGCCAGCCAGGGTTGGGAGCAGTACGTC. Translating it yields CASQGWEQYV.

This chain connects TRBV7-2 to TRBJ2-6; no clear D. CDR3 length: 15 residues. V lost 4 bases, J lost 0 bases, and 7 bases lay in between. Germline V gives CDR1 SGHTA, CDR2 FQGNSA. CDR3 sequence reads: CASSSRISGANVLTF. The CDR3 bases are TGTGCCAGCAGCTCACGGATCTCTGGGGCCAACGTCCTGACTTTC.

The table lists this clone with a count of one. At one end, the junction sequence differs from germline, possibly due to a read error. The rearrangement uses TRBV7-9 and TRBJ1-6, with D unclear. The CDR3 contains 14 residues. Germline CDR1 SEHNR, CDR2 FQNEAQ (reference sequence). CDR3 in amino acids: CASSPVRINSPPHF. CDR3 sequence (DNA): TGTGCCAGCAGCCCCGTCCGAATTAATTCACCCCCCCACTTT.

The V gene is TRBV5-1, the J gene TRBJ1-2; D may be TRBD1 (6 bases). CDR1 and CDR2 (germline): SGHRS, YFSETQ. The CDR3 covers 14 residues. Trimming pared 0 bases from V and 8 bases from J, leaving 14 bases between. CDR3 sequence (DNA): TGCGCCAGCAGCTTGGGTCCCCCAGGGGACGGCTACACCTTC. Its translation: CASSLGPPGDGYTF.

The V and J genes are TRBV5-1 and TRBJ2-7; D is possibly TRBD1 (7 bases). The V end lost 0 bases, the J end lost 2 bases, and 12 bases lay between the germline ends. Germline V gives CDR1 SGHRS, CDR2 YFSETQ. The CDR3 runs to 15 residues. CDR3 protein: CASSLAAGGTYEQYF. CDR3 coding DNA: TGCGCCAGCAGCTTGGCCGCAGGGGGGACCTACGAGCAGTACTTC.

The gene calls are TRBV28 and TRBJ2-7; 9 nucleotides line up with TRBD2. Germline CDR1 is MDHEN and CDR2 is SYDVKM. CDR3 length equals 15 residues. The V gene end was trimmed by 5 bases and the J gene end by 5 bases; junction bases not matched to a gene: 10. This CDR3 reads CASSPHSGSLNEQYF. The CDR3 DNA reads TGTGCCAGCAGTCCCCATAGCGGGAGCCTCAACGAGCAGTACTTC.

This chain connects TRBV11-2 to TRBJ1-3; tentative D call: TRBD1 (5 bases). This CDR3 has 13 residues. The germline V and J ends were trimmed by 4 bases and 4 bases, with 8 bases remaining between them. The V gene's germline CDR1 is SGHAT and CDR2 FQNNGV. The CDR3: CASSSGLGNTIYF. The CDR3 DNA is TGTGCCAGCAGCTCAGGGTTAGGAAACACCATATATTTT.

About this clone itself: Other nucleotide sequences in the sample specify the same CDR3. The CDR3 loop reads CASSPLGNEQFF. The DNA of the CDR3 is TGTGCCAGCTCACCGCTGGGGAATGAGCAGTTCTTC. The genes are TRBV18 and TRBJ2-1, with D unresolved. The CDR3 is made up of 12 amino acids. Trimming took 3 bases from V and 7 from J, leaving 7 bases between them. CDR1 and CDR2 (germline): KGHSH, LQKENI.

The rearrangement links TRBV28 to TRBJ2-5; no firm D call. V gave up 6 bases and J gave up 5 bases, with 19 bases separating them. Germline lookup yields CDR1 MDHEN and CDR2 SYDVKM. CDR3 length equals 15 residues. The CDR3 sequence is CASSFAAPAEETQYF. CDR3 nucleotide sequence: TGTGCCAGCAGCTTCGCGGCCCCCGCGGAGGAGACCCAGTACTTC.

The table lists this clone with a count of one. The V and J genes are TRBV5-1 and TRBJ1-3; 7 nucleotides agree with TRBD1. The length of the CDR3 is 15 residues. The V and J ends lost 1 base and 0 bases, in that order; junction bases with no gene match: 1. The germline gives CDR1 SGHRS, CDR2 YFSETQ. CDR3 region: CASSLTGVSGNTIYF. The CDR3 coding sequence is TGCGCCAGCAGCTTGACAGGGGTCTCTGGAAACACCATATATTTT.

This chain connects TRBV2 to TRBJ2-1; no firm D call. CDR3 size: 14 residues. Germline loops: CDR1 SNHLY, CDR2 FYNNEI. Between the trimmed V and J ends, which lost 5 bases and 0 bases, there was a span of 8 bases. CDR3 in amino acids: CASSTTRSYNEQFF. The CDR3 DNA reads TGTGCCAGCAGTACGACACGCTCCTACAATGAGCAGTTCTTC. The full variable domain, rest sourced from reference TRBV2 and TRBJ2-1, is EPEVTQTPSHQVTQMGQEVILRCVPISNHLYFYWYRQILGQKVEFLVSFYNNEISEKSEIFDDQFSVERPDGSNFTLKIRSTKLEDSAMYFCASSTTRSYNEQFFGPGTRLTVL.